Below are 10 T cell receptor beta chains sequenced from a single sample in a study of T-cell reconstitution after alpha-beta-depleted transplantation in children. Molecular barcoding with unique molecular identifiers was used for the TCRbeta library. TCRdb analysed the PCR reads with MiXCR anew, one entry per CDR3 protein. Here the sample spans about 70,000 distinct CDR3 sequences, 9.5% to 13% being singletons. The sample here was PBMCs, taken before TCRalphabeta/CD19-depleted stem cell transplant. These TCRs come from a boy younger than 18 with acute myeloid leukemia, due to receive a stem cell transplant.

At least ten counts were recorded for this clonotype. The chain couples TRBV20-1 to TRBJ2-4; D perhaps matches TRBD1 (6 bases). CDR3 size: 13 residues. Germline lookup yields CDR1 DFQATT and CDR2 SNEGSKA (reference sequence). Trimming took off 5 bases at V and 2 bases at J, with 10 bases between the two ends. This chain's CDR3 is CSAAGVPKNIQYF. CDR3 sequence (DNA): TGCAGTGCTGCAGGGGTACCCAAAAACATTCAGTACTTC.

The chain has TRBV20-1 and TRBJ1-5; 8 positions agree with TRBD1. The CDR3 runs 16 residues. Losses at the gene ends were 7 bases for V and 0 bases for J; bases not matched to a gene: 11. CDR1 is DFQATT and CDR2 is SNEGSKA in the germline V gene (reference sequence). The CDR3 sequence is CSGVSQGARSNQPQHF. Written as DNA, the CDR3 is TGCAGTGGGGTTAGCCAGGGGGCGCGTAGCAATCAGCCCCAGCATTTT.

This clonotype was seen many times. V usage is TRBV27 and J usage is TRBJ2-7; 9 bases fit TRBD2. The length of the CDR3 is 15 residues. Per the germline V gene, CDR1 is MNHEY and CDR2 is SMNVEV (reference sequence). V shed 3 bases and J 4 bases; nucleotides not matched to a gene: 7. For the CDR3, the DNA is TGTGCCAGCAGTTTTATAGCGGGAGAGGGATACGAGCAGTACTTC. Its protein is CASSFIAGEGYEQYF.

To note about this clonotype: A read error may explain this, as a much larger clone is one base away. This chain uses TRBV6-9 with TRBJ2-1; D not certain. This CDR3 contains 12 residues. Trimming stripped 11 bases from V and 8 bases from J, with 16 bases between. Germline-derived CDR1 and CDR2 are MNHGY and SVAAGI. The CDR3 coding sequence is TGTGCCGCCCTCCTCCTTTTCGATGAGCAGTTCTTC. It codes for CAALLLFDEQFF.

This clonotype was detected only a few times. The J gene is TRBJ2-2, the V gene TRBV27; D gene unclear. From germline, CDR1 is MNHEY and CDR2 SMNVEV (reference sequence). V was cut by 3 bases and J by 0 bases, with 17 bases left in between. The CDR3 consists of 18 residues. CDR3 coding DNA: TGTGCCAGCAGTTTTATCGTTTTAGGGCCGACGAACACCGGGGAGCTGTTTTTT. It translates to CASSFIVLGPTNTGELFF.

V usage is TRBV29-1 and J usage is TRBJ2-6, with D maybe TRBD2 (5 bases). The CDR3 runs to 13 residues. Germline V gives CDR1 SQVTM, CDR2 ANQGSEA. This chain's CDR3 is CTVRGSGANVLTF. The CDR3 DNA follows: TGCACCGTCCGGGGCTCTGGGGCCAACGTCCTGACTTTC.

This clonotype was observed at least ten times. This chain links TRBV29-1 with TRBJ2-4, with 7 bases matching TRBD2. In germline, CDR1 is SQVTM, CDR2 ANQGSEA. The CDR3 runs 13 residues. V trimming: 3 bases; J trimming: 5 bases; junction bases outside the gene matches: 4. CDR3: CSVEPGRENIQYF. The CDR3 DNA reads TGCAGCGTTGAGCCAGGGAGGGAAAACATTCAGTACTTC.

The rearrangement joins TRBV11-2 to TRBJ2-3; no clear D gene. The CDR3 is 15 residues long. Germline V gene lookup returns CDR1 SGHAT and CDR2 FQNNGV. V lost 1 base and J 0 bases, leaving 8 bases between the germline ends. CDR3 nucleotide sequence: TGTGCCAGCAGCTTAGTAACTCCTAGCACAGATACGCAGTATTTT. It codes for CASSLVTPSTDTQYF.

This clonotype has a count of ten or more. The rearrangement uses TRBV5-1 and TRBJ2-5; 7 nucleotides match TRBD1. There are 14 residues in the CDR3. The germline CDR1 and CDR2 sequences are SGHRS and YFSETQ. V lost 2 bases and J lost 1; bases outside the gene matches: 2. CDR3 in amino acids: CASSLGGVQETQYF. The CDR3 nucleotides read TGCGCCAGCAGCTTAGGGGGCGTCCAAGAGACCCAGTACTTC.

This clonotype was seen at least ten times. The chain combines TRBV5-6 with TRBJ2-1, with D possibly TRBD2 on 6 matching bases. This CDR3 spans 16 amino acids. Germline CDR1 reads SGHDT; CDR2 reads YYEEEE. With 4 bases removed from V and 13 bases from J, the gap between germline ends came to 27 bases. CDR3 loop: CASSPASYIGREGQFF. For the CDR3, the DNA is TGTGCCAGCAGCCCTGCCAGTTATATTGGGCGGGAAGGTCAGTTCTTC.